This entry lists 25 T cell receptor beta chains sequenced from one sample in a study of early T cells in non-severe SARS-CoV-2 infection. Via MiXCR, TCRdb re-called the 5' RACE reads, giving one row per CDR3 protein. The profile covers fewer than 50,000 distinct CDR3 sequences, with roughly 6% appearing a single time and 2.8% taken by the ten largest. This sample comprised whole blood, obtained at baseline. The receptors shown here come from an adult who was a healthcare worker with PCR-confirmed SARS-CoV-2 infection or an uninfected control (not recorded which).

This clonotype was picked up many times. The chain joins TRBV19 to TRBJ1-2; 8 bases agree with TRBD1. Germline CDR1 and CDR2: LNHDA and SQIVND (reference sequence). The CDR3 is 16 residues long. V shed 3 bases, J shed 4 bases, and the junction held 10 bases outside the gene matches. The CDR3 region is CASSIGQGLHGYGYTF. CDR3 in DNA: TGTGCCAGTAGTATCGGACAGGGACTACACGGCTATGGCTACACCTTC. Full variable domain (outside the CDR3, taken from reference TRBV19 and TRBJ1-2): DGGITQSPKYLFRKEGQNVTLSCEQNLNHDAMYWYRQDPGQGLRLIYYSQIVNDFQKGDIAEGYSVSREKKESFPLTVTSAQKNPTAFYLCASSIGQGLHGYGYTFGSGTRLTVV.

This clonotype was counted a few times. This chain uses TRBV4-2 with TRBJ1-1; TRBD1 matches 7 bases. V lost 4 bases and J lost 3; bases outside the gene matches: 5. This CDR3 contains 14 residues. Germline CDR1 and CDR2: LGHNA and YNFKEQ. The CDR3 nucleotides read TGTGCCAGCAGCCGTAAGGGGGCATACACTGAAGCTTTCTTT. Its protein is CASSRKGAYTEAFF.

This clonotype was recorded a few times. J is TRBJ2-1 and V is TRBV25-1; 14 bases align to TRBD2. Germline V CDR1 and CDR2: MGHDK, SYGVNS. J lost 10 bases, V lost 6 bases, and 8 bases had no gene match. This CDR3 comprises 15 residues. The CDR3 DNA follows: TGTGCCAGCAGGCTGGGACTAGCGGGGGACGAGGAGCAGTTCTTC. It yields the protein CASRLGLAGDEEQFF.

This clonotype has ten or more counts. The CDR3 coding sequence is TGTGCCAGCAGTTACTCTTCAGGGGGCAGCGTGGATACGCAGTATTTT. This sequence encodes CASSYSSGGSVDTQYF. V and J are TRBV6-2 or TRBV6-3 and TRBJ2-3; the match to TRBD1 covers 8 bases. CDR3 length: 16 residues. Germline V CDR1 and CDR2: MNHEY, SVGEGT. After removal of 0 bases from V and 6 bases from J, the junction contained 8 bases not matched to a gene.

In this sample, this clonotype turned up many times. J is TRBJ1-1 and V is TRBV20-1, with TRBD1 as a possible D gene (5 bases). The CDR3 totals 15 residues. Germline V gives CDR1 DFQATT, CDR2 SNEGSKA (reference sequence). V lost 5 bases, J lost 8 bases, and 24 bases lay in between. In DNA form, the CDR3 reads TGCAGTGCTCGAACCATGGGGACGGCGCACGCGGAAGCTTTCTTT. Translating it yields CSARTMGTAHAEAFF.

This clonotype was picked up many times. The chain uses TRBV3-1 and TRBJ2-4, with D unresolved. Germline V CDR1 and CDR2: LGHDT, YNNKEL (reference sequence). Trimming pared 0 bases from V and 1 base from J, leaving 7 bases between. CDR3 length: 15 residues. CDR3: CASSQELVAKNIQYF. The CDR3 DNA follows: TGTGCCAGCAGCCAAGAATTAGTGGCCAAAAACATTCAGTACTTC.

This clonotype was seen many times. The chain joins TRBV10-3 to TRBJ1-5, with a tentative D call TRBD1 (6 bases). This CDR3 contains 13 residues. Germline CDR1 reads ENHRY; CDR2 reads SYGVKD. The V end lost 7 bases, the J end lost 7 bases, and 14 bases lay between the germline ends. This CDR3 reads CAITQGIGQPQHF. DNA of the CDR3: TGTGCCATCACGCAGGGGATAGGGCAGCCCCAGCATTTT.

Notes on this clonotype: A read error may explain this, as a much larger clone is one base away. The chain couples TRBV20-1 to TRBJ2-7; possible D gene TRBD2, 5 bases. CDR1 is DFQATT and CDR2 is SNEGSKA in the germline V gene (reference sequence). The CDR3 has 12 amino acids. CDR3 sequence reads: CSAREDSYGQYF. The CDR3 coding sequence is TGCAGTGCTAGAGAGGACTCCTACGGGCAGTACTTC.

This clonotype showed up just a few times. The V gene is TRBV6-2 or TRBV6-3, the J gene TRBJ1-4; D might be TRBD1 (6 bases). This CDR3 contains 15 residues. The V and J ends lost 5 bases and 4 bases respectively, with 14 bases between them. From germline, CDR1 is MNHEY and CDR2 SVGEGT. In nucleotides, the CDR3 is TGTGCCAGCAGTCTACCGACAGGAGGTAATGAAAAACTGTTTTTT. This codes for CASSLPTGGNEKLFF.

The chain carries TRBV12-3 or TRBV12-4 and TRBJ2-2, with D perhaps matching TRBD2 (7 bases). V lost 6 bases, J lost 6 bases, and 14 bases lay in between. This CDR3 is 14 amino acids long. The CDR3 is CASSLPGGPGELFF. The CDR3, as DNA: TGTGCCAGCAGCCTCCCGGGGGGCCCCGGGGAGCTGTTTTTT.

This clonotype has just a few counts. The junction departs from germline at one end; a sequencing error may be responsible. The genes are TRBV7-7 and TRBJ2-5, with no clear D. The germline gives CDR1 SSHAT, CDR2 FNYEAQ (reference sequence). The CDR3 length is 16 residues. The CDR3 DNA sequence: TGTGCTAGCAGCCCCCGAACCCCCTGGGCTGGAGAGACCCAGTACTTC. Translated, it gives CASSPRTPWAGETQYF.

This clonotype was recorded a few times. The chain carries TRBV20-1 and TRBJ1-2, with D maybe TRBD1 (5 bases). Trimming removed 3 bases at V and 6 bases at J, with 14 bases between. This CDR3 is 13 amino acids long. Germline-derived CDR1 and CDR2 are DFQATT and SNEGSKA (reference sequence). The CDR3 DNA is TGCAGTGCTAGCGCGATCCAGGGCGATGGCTACACCTTC. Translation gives CSASAIQGDGYTF.

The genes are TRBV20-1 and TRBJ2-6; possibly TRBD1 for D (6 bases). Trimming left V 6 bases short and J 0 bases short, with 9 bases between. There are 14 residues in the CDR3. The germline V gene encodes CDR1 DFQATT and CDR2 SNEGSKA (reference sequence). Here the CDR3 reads CSASTGSGANVLTF. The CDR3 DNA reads TGCAGTGCATCGACAGGCTCTGGGGCCAACGTCCTGACTTTC.

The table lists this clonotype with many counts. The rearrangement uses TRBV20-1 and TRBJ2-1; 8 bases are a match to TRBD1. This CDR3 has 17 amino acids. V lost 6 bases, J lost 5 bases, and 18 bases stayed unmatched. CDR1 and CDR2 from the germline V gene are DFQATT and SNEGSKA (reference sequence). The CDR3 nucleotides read TGCAGTGCCCTTCGTTTCTTACCGGGACAGGTAGACAATGAGCAGTTCTTC. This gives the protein CSALRFLPGQVDNEQFF.

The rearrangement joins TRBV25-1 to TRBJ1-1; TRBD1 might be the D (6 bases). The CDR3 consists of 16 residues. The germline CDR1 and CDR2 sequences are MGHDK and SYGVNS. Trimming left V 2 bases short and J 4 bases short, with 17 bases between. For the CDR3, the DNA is TGTGCCAGCAGTGAACAGGGGTGGGGGCAGGTCACTGAAGCTTTCTTT. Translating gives CASSEQGWGQVTEAFF. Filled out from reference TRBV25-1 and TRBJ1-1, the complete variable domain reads EADIYQTPRYLVIGTGKKITLECSQTMGHDKMYWYQQDPGMELHLIHYSYGVNSTEKGDLSSESTVSRIRTEHFPLTLESARPSHTSQYLCASSEQGWGQVTEAFFGQGTRLTVV.

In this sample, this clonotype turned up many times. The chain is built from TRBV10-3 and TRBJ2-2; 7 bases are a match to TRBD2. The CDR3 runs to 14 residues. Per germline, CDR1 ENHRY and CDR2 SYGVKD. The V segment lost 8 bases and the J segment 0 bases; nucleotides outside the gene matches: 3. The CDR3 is CAIGEGPNTGELFF. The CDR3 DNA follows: TGTGCCATCGGGGAGGGACCGAACACCGGGGAGCTGTTTTTT.

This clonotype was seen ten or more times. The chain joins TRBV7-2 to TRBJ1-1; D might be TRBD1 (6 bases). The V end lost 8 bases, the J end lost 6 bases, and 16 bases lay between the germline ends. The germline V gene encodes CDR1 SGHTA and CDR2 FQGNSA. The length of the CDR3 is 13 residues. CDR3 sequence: CASHWGAGAEAFF. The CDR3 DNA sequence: TGTGCCAGCCATTGGGGGGCAGGCGCTGAAGCTTTCTTT.

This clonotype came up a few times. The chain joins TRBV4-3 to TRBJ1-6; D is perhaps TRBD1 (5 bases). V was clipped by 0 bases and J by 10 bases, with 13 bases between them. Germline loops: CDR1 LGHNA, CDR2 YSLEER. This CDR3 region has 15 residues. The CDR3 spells CASSQDPGTRSPLHF. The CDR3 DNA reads TGCGCCAGCAGCCAAGATCCAGGGACGAGGTCACCCCTCCACTTT.

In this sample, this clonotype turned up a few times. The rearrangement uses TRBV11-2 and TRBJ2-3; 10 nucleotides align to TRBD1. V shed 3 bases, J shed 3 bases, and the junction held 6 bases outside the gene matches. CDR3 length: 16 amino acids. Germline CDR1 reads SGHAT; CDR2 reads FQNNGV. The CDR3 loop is CASSFDRGHETDTQYF. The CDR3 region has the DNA TGTGCCAGCAGCTTCGACAGGGGGCATGAGACAGATACGCAGTATTTT.

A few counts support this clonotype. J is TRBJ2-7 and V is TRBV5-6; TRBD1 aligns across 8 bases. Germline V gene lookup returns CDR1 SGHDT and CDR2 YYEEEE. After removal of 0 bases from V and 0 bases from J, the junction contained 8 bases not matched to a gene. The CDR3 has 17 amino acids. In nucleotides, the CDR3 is TGTGCCAGCAGCTTGGGCGTCACAGGGGGGCTCTCCTACGAGCAGTACTTC. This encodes CASSLGVTGGLSYEQYF.

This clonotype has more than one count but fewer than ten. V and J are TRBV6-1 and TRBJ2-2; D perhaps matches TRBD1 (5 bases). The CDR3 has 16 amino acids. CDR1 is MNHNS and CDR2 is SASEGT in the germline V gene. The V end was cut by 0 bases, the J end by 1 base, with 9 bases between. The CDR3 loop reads CASSEAIRGNTGELFF. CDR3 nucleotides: TGTGCCAGCAGTGAAGCCATAAGGGGGAACACCGGGGAGCTGTTTTTT.

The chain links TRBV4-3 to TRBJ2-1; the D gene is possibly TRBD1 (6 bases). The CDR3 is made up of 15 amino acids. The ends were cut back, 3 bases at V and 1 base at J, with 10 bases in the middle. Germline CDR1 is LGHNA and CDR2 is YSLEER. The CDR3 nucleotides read TGCGCCAGCAGCCAGCGAGGGGGATCCTACAATGAGCAGTTCTTC. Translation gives CASSQRGGSYNEQFF.

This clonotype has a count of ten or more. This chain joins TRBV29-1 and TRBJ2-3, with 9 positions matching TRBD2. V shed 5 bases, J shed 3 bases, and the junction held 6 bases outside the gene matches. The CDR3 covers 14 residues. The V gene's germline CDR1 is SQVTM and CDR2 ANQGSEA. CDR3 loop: CSVQAGGPTDTQYF. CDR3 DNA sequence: TGCAGCGTTCAAGCGGGGGGTCCAACAGATACGCAGTATTTT.

The CDR3 spells CASSLETSGTETQYF. CDR3 bases: TGTGCCAGCAGCTTGGAGACTAGCGGGACAGAGACCCAGTACTTC. The chain employs TRBV5-4 and TRBJ2-5; 11 bases agree with TRBD2. Germline V gene lookup returns CDR1 SGHNT and CDR2 YYREEE (reference sequence). J gave up 4 bases and V 0 bases, and 2 bases lay outside the gene matches. The CDR3 is 15 amino acids.

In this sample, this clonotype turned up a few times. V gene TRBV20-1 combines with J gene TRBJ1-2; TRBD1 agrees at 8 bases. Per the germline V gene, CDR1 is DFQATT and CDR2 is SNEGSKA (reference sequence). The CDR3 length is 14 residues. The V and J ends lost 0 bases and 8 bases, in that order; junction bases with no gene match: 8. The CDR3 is CSARDSGQGSGYTF. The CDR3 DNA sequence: TGCAGTGCTAGAGATAGTGGACAGGGTAGCGGCTACACCTTC.